Given below is one TCR beta chain in context. The method was immunoSEQ multiplex PCR; TCRdb's version includes in-frame clones alone and lacks a portion of them. The sample gives 95,000 to 150,000 clones, 75% to 90% of which show up once; more than 4% is in the top ten. The data are from a study of blood T cell repertoires in COVID-19. The V gene's germline CDR1 is KGHSH and CDR2 LQKENI. Between the trimmed V and J ends, which lost 3 bases and 2 bases, there was a span of 4 bases. The CDR3 covers 12 residues. The J gene is TRBJ1-1, the V gene TRBV18; no clear D. The clonotype originates from a man aged 40-55 years with acute or convalescent COVID-19. The sequenced sample consisted of peripheral blood. The CDR3 here is CASSPSNTEAFF. The CDR3, as DNA: TGTGCCAGCTCACCCAGTAACACTGAAGCTTTCTTT.